These 23 T cell receptor beta chains were sequenced from one sample in a study of CD8+ T cells in alopecia areata. Following RNA extraction, reverse transcription yielded cDNA that acted as the sequencing template. Profiling relied on immunoSEQ multiplex PCR, and the TCRdb table lists in-frame clones only, not all of them. The profile shows about 210,000 clones, less than 75% of them singletons. As to treatment: oral pan-JAK inhibitor, 5-10 mg twice daily. The sample here was CD4+ T cells sorted from blood, taken at week 4, from a patient treated with tofacitinib. These receptors came from a human donor with alopecia areata.

The J gene is TRBJ2-5, the V gene TRBV20-1, with D unresolved. V lost 2 bases, J lost 5 bases, and 6 bases lay in between. This CDR3 is built from 11 residues. CDR1 is DFQATT and CDR2 is SNEGSKA in the germline V gene (reference sequence). CDR3 region: CSARWLETQYF. The CDR3 region has the DNA TGCAGTGCTAGATGGTTGGAGACCCAGTACTTC.

This clone has just a few counts. This rearrangement joins TRBV29-1 to TRBJ2-7, with D possibly being TRBD1 (6 bases). Germline V gene data show CDR1 as SQVTM and CDR2 as ANQGSEA. The CDR3 totals 13 residues. V was pared by 7 bases and J by 3 bases, with 16 bases between. For the CDR3, the DNA is TGCAGCGCCTACGTAGGGGGTTACTACGAGCAGTACTTC. Translated: CSAYVGGYYEQYF.

CDR3 residues: CASSNSDNEKLFF. CDR3 bases: TGTGCCAGCAGTAACAGTGATAATGAAAAACTGTTTTTT. The V call is TRBV11-2, the J call TRBJ1-4; D is undetermined. The CDR3 is 13 amino acids. The V and J ends lost 6 bases and 4 bases respectively, with 9 bases between them. Germline values: CDR1 SGHAT, CDR2 FQNNGV.

This chain joins TRBV7-9 and TRBJ2-2; 8 nucleotides align to TRBD1. The germline V gene has CDR1 SEHNR and CDR2 FQNEAQ (reference sequence). This CDR3 contains 14 residues. The CDR3 loop reads CAWTGRPSTGELFF. DNA of the CDR3: TGTGCTTGGACAGGGAGGCCTAGCACCGGGGAGCTGTTTTTT. The full variable domain, rest sourced from reference TRBV7-9 and TRBJ2-2, is DTGVSQNPRHKITKRGQNVTFRCDPISEHNRLYWYRQTLGQGPEFLTYFQNEAQLEKSRLLSDRFSAERPKGSFSTLEIQRTEQGDSAMYLCAWTGRPSTGELFFGEGSRLTVL.

The chain combines TRBV27 with TRBJ2-1; 7 bases fit TRBD1. The germline CDR1 and CDR2 sequences are MNHEY and SMNVEV (reference sequence). J was trimmed by 2 bases and V by 5 bases; bases with no gene match: 6. The CDR3 totals 15 residues. The CDR3 region has the DNA TGTGCCAGCAGTCCCAGGGGGAGCCCCTACAATGAGCAGTTCTTC. It specifies CASSPRGSPYNEQFF.

The V call is TRBV2, the J call TRBJ1-2; D might be TRBD1 (6 bases). CDR1 is SNHLY and CDR2 is FYNNEI in the germline V gene. The length of the CDR3 is 14 residues. Between the trimmed V and J ends, which lost 7 bases and 8 bases, there was a span of 20 bases. The chain's CDR3 is CASTDSASRTGYTF. The CDR3 nucleotides read TGTGCCAGCACGGACAGTGCCTCGAGGACGGGCTACACCTTC.

This chain uses TRBV7-6 with TRBJ1-1; D not certain. Per germline, CDR1 SGHVS and CDR2 FNYEAQ. V lost 2 bases and J 7 bases, leaving 8 bases between the germline ends. The CDR3 extends over 12 amino acids. For the CDR3, the DNA is TGTGCCAGCAGCTTATTGTTAGATGAAGCTTTCTTT. This codes for CASSLLLDEAFF.

The rearrangement links TRBV4-1 to TRBJ2-2; 7 nucleotides agree with TRBD2. The CDR3 extends over 16 amino acids. V shed 1 base, J shed 0 bases, and the junction held 2 bases outside the gene matches. Germline values: CDR1 MGHRA, CDR2 YSYEKL. The CDR3 DNA sequence: TGCGCCAGCAGCCAAGCGGGGGGAACGAACACCGGGGAGCTGTTTTTT. Its translation: CASSQAGGTNTGELFF.

This clone was observed a handful of times. CDR3 residues: CASSQEGSFTDTQYF. The DNA of the CDR3 is TGTGCCAGCAGCCAAGAGGGCAGCTTTACAGATACGCAGTATTTT. The gene calls are TRBV14 and TRBJ2-3; no clear D. This CDR3 contains 15 residues. The V and J ends lost 0 bases and 3 bases respectively, with 10 bases between them. The germline V gene encodes CDR1 SGHDN and CDR2 FVKESK.

The chain links TRBV11-3 to TRBJ2-3; no reliable D call. Germline V CDR1 and CDR2: SGHNT, YENEEA. V was trimmed by 4 bases and J by 0 bases, leaving 8 bases between them. The CDR3 has 14 amino acids. The DNA of the CDR3 is TGTGCCAGCAGCTCCCAACCTAGCACAGATACGCAGTATTTT. It codes for CASSSQPSTDTQYF.

The gene calls are TRBV14 and TRBJ1-1, with D perhaps TRBD1 (5 bases). Looked up from germline, CDR1 is SGHDN and CDR2 is FVKESK. Deletions cut 4 bases from V and 4 bases from J, with 13 bases between. The CDR3 runs 14 residues. The CDR3 DNA follows: TGTGCCAGCAGCCTCAGGGTGGGATCCACTGAAGCTTTCTTT. Translation: CASSLRVGSTEAFF.

CDR3 in amino acids: CASSPQGSGWETQYF. For the CDR3, the DNA is TGCGCCAGCAGTCCCCAGGGCTCCGGGTGGGAGACCCAGTACTTC. The chain recombines TRBV5-1 with TRBJ2-5; weak D call: TRBD1 (5 bases). Germline CDR1 is SGHRS and CDR2 is YFSETQ. The V gene lost 5 bases and the J gene lost 5 bases, with 19 bases spanning the gap. The CDR3 totals 15 residues.

V is TRBV4-3 and J is TRBJ2-7; D is perhaps TRBD1 (6 bases). Per germline, CDR1 LGHNA and CDR2 YSLEER. V gave up 0 bases and J gave up 6 bases, with 9 bases separating them. The CDR3 covers 13 residues. The CDR3 bases are TGCGCCAGCAGCCAAGATCTAGGGGGCGAGCAGTACTTC. It codes for CASSQDLGGEQYF.

This clone was recorded a few times. The rearrangement links TRBV2 to TRBJ2-7; D gene unclear. The CDR3 has 16 amino acids. Germline lookup yields CDR1 SNHLY and CDR2 FYNNEI. With 2 bases removed from V and 0 bases from J, the gap between germline ends came to 14 bases. CDR3 nucleotides: TGTGCCAGCAGTGAATCCCCTGGTTTTAGCTCCTACGAGCAGTACTTC. Protein: CASSESPGFSSYEQYF. Supplemented by reference TRBV2 and TRBJ2-7, the full variable domain reads EPEVTQTPSHQVTQMGQEVILRCVPISNHLYFYWYRQILGQKVEFLVSFYNNEISEKSEIFDDQFSVERPDGSNFTLKIRSTKLEDSAMYFCASSESPGFSSYEQYFGPGTRLTVT.

This sequence joins TRBV15 and TRBJ2-7, with TRBD1 matching 7 bases. This CDR3 contains 16 residues. The ends lost 0 bases at V and 5 bases at J; junction bases unmatched: 10. CDR1 and CDR2 from the germline V gene are LNHNV and YYDKDF (reference sequence). As DNA, the CDR3 is TGTGCCACCAGCAGAGATGAGGGGGAAGGGGGCCACGAGCAGTACTTC. This codes for CATSRDEGEGGHEQYF. The full variable domain, its missing parts supplied by reference TRBV15 and TRBJ2-7, is DAMVIQNPRYQVTQFGKPVTLSCSQTLNHNVMYWYQQKSSQAPKLLFHYYDKDFNNEADTPDNFQSRRPNTSFCFLDIRSPGLGDTAMYLCATSRDEGEGGHEQYFGPGTRLTVT.

The chain combines TRBV5-1 with TRBJ1-4, with D unresolved. CDR1 and CDR2 (germline): SGHRS, YFSETQ. V was shortened by 6 bases and J by 7 bases, with 13 bases between the two germline ends. This CDR3 has 13 residues. The CDR3 DNA is TGCGCCAGCAAGGCTGGGTACTCTGAAAAACTGTTTTTT. Translating it yields CASKAGYSEKLFF.

This chain connects TRBV29-1 to TRBJ1-2; D is unresolved. Trimming took off 6 bases at V and 7 bases at J, with 12 bases between the two ends. The CDR3 loop spans 11 amino acids. Looked up from germline, CDR1 is SQVTM and CDR2 is ANQGSEA. This chain's CDR3 is CSVLLASGYTF. The DNA of the CDR3 is TGCAGCGTATTACTCGCTTCTGGCTACACCTTC.

The chain recombines TRBV19 with TRBJ1-1, with D unclear. Trimming removed 5 bases at V and 2 bases at J, with 9 bases between. This CDR3 has 13 residues. Germline CDR1 is LNHDA and CDR2 is SQIVND (reference sequence). The CDR3: CASSFRPNTEAFF. In DNA, the CDR3 is TGTGCCAGTAGTTTTCGGCCCAACACTGAAGCTTTCTTT.

This clone was counted between two and nine times. V and J are TRBV14 and TRBJ2-7, with 7 bases matching TRBD1. From germline, CDR1 is SGHDN and CDR2 FVKESK. This CDR3 comprises 14 residues. With 5 bases clipped from V and 4 bases from J, the junction kept 8 bases outside the gene matches. CDR3 DNA: TGTGCCAGCAGCTCCGGGACAGTCAGGTACGAGCAGTACTTC. Translation: CASSSGTVRYEQYF.

The chain joins TRBV14 to TRBJ2-5, with D hard to call. Trimming pared 1 base from V and 5 bases from J, leaving 8 bases between. Germline CDR1 and CDR2: SGHDN and FVKESK. The CDR3 totals 13 residues. The CDR3 nucleotides read TGTGCCAGCAGCCAAGCATGGGTCGAGACCCAGTACTTC. It translates to CASSQAWVETQYF.

The V and J genes are TRBV12-5 and TRBJ2-7; 8 nucleotides agree with TRBD1. This CDR3 is built from 17 residues. With V trimmed by 1 base and J by 4 bases, 12 bases remained unmatched. Germline CDR1 LGHNT, CDR2 FRNRAP. The CDR3 region is CASGLALSDRVTYEQYF. CDR3 in DNA: TGTGCTAGTGGTTTGGCCCTCTCGGACAGGGTGACATACGAGCAGTACTTC.

The chain carries TRBV20-1 and TRBJ1-2; D perhaps matches TRBD1 (5 bases). The germline V gene encodes CDR1 DFQATT and CDR2 SNEGSKA (reference sequence). The CDR3 spans 11 residues. With 0 bases removed from V and 7 bases from J, the gap between germline ends came to 6 bases. CDR3 loop: CSARDRAGYTF. The CDR3 DNA reads TGCAGTGCTAGAGACAGGGCTGGCTACACCTTC.

This chain links TRBV30 with TRBJ1-1; 7 nucleotides match TRBD1. CDR3 size: 14 residues. In germline, CDR1 is GTSNPN, CDR2 SVGIG (reference sequence). Unmatched junction bases numbered 5, after V lost 4 bases and J lost 0 bases. The CDR3, as DNA: TGTGCCTGGACGGGACAGACCATGAACACTGAAGCTTTCTTT. This translates into CAWTGQTMNTEAFF.